Listed below are T cell receptor beta chains from one sample, sequenced in a study of PD-1 blockade in classical Hodgkin lymphoma. TCRdb's table, derived via immunoSEQ multiplex PCR, lists solely in-frame clones and lacks some. The data hold about 64,000 clones, with around nine tenths observed a single time. The sequences come from peripheral blood mononuclear cells (PBMCs), collected before the fourth cycle of nivolumab. The source of these receptors is a human donor with classical Hodgkin lymphoma. Each CDR3 is given with its conserved first and last residue. D genes are given only for firm matches. Rows may omit the clone size; those that give it use once, few, many or a size class.

v_call	j_call	clone_size	d_call	cdr3_nt	cdr3_aa
TRBV18	TRBJ2-3	-	TRBD1	TGTGCCAGCTCACTCGGGACAGGATTCACAGATACGCAGTATTTT	CASSLGTGFTDTQYF
TRBV10-3	TRBJ2-7	once	-	TGTGCCATCAGTGTGGCCCAACTCTACGAGCAGTACTTC	CAISVAQLYEQYF
TRBV7-8	TRBJ1-2	once	-	TGTGCCAGCAGCTTGGGCGGGTACTATGGCTACACCTTC	CASSLGGYYGYTF
TRBV11-1	TRBJ2-7	-	-	TGTGCCAGCAGCTTGGGGGAACCCTACGAGCAGTACTTC	CASSLGEPYEQYF
TRBV10-3	TRBJ2-7	-	TRBD1	TGTGCCATCAGTGAGGGGACAGAGGCCTACGAGCAGTACTTC	CAISEGTEAYEQYF
TRBV19	TRBJ2-7	-	-	TGTGCCAGTAGTATATCAAGCGGGTTCTCCGAGCAGTACTTC	CASSISSGFSEQYF
TRBV2	TRBJ2-3	-	-	TGTGCCAGCAAGATGGGAGGCTACACAGATACGCAGTATTTT	CASKMGGYTDTQYF
TRBV28	TRBJ2-2	once	TRBD1	TGTGCCAGCAGTCCGGACAGGGAGACCGGGGAGCTGTTTTTT	CASSPDRETGELFF
TRBV5-1	TRBJ2-3	-	-	TGCGCCAGCAGCTCGGCGTATACGCAGTATTTT	CASSSAYTQYF
TRBV29-1	TRBJ2-7	-	TRBD2	TGCAGCGTCTTAGCGGGGGGACCGGGAGAGCAGTACTTC	CSVLAGGPGEQYF
TRBV5-1	TRBJ2-3	-	-	TGCGCCAGCAGCTTGGTGCCGGGCACAGATACGCAGTATTTT	CASSLVPGTDTQYF
TRBV30	TRBJ1-5	-	-	TGTGCCTGGAGCCCCATGGGGTGGGGCAATCAGCCCCAGCATTTT	CAWSPMGWGNQPQHF
TRBV28	TRBJ2-1	-	-	TGTGCCAGCAGTTCAGGACTAATCAATGAGCAGTTCTTC	CASSSGLINEQFF
TRBV9	TRBJ2-1	-	-	TGTGCCAGCAGCGCTTCCGGAGGCCTCTCCTACAATGAGCAGTTCTTC	CASSASGGLSYNEQFF
TRBV19	TRBJ2-7	-	-	TGTGCCAGTAGTATGCGGGGACTCCATTATAAATACGAGCAGTACTTC	CASSMRGLHYKYEQYF
TRBV9	TRBJ2-5	-	-	TGTGCCAGCAGCGTAGTAGGCCCGTCGTTGACCCAGTACTTC	CASSVVGPSLTQYF
TRBV10-3	TRBJ2-2	-	-	TGTGCCATCAGTGGCTGGGCTAACACCGGGGAGCTGTTTTTT	CAISGWANTGELFF
TRBV28	TRBJ2-6	-	-	TGTGCCAGCAGTTTCGGTACAGGGTCTGGGGCCAACGTCCTGACTTTC	CASSFGTGSGANVLTF
TRBV6-1	TRBJ2-3	-	TRBD2	TGTGCCAGCAGTGAATTAGCGGGGTCGCAGGGTACGCAGTATTTT	CASSELAGSQGTQYF
TRBV19	TRBJ1-1	-	-	TGTGCCAGTAGTTTTGCCGGGCCCACTGAAGCTTTCTTT	CASSFAGPTEAFF
TRBV28	TRBJ2-7	-	TRBD1	TGTGCCAGCAGCGTTACAGGGGGGATCTACGAGCAGTACTTC	CASSVTGGIYEQYF
TRBV29-1	TRBJ2-3	-	TRBD2	TGCAGCGTTGAAGGCCTAGCGGGAGAAGATACGCAGTATTTT	CSVEGLAGEDTQYF
TRBV15	TRBJ2-1	-	TRBD2	TGTGCCACCAGCAGAGTCCGTGGGACTAGCGTCTACAATGAGCAGTTCTTC	CATSRVRGTSVYNEQFF
TRBV13	TRBJ2-7	once	TRBD1	TGTGCCAGCAGCGATTGGGACAGGAGATACGAGCAGTACTTC	CASSDWDRRYEQYF
TRBV4-1	TRBJ1-2	-	-	TGCGCCAGCAGCCAAGGAAGGGGCGGTAGAAACTATGGCTACACCTTC	CASSQGRGGRNYGYTF
TRBV28	TRBJ1-1	-	-	TGTGCCAGCAGTTTAGGAGTAAGGGCTGAAGCTTTCTTT	CASSLGVRAEAFF
TRBV19	TRBJ2-1	-	TRBD2	TGTGCCACCCGACCTAGCGGGGGGTTGGATGAGCAGTTCTTC	CATRPSGGLDEQFF